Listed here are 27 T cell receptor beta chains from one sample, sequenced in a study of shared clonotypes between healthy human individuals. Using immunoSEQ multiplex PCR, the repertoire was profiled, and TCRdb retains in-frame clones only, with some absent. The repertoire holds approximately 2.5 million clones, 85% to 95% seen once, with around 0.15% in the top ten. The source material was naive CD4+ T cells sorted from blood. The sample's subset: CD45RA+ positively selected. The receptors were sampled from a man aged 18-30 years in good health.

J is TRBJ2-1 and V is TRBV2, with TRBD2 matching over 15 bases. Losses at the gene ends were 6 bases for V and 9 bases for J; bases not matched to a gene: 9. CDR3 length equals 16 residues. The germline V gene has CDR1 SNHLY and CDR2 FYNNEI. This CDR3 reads CASSLGLAGGIIEQFF. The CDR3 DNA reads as TGTGCCAGCAGCCTCGGACTAGCGGGAGGGATTATTGAGCAGTTCTTC.

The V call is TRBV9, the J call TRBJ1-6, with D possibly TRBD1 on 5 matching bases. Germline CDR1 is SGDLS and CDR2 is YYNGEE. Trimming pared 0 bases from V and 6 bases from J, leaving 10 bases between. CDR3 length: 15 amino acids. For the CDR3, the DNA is TGTGCCAGCAGCGTAGCGGACACCTTTAATTCACCCCTCCACTTT. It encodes CASSVADTFNSPLHF.

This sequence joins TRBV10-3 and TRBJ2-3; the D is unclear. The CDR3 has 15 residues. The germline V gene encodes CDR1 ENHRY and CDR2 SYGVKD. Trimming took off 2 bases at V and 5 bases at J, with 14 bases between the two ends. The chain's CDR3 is CAISEVLKAGDTQYF. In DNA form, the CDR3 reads TGTGCCATCAGTGAGGTCTTAAAGGCAGGAGATACGCAGTATTTT.

Written as DNA, the CDR3 is TGTGCCAGCTCACCGGGACAGGTCCGAAGGACCCAGTACTTC. Protein product: CASSPGQVRRTQYF. The chain links TRBV18 to TRBJ2-5, with TRBD1 identical over 8 bases. Germline loops: CDR1 KGHSH, CDR2 LQKENI. The junction had 7 bases not matched to a gene; V was cut back by 3 bases and J by 7 bases. CDR3 size: 14 residues.

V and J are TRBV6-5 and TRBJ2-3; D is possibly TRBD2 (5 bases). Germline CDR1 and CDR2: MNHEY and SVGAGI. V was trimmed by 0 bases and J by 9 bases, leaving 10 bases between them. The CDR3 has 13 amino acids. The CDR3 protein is CASSYSVSGTQYF. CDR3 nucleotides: TGTGCCAGCAGTTACTCGGTGTCGGGGACGCAGTATTTT.

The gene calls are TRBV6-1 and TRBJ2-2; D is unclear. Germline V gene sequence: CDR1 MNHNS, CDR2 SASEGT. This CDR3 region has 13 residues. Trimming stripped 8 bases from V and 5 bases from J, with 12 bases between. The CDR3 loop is CASRWTSTGELFF. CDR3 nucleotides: TGTGCCAGCCGGTGGACCTCAACCGGGGAGCTGTTTTTT.

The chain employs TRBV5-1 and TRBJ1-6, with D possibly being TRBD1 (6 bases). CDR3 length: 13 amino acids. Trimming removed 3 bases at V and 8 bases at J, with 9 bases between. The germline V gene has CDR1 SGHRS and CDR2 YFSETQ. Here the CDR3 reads CASSWGQDSPLHF. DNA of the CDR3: TGCGCCAGCAGCTGGGGGCAGGATTCACCCCTCCACTTT.

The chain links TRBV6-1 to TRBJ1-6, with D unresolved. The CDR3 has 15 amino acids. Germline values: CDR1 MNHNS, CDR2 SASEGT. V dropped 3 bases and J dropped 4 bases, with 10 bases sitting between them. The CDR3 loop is CASSDHSKYNSPLHF. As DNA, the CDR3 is TGTGCCAGCAGTGATCACAGTAAATATAATTCACCCCTCCACTTT.

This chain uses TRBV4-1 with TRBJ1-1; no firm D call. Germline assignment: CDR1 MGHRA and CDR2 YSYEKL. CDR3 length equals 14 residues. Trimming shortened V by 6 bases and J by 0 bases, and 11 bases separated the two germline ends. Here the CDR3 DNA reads TGCGCCAGCAGTCCCGGTGTGATGAACACTGAAGCTTTCTTT. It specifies CASSPGVMNTEAFF.

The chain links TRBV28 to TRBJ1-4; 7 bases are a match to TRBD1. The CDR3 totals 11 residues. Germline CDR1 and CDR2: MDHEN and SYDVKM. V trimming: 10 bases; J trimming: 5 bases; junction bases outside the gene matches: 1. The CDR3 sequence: CATQGNEKLFF. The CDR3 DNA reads TGTGCCACACAGGGGAATGAAAAACTGTTTTTT. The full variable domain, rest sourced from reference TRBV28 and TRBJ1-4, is DVKVTQSSRYLVKRTGEKVFLECVQDMDHENMFWYRQDPGLGLRLIYFSYDVKMKEKGDIPEGYSVSREKKERFSLILESASTNQTSMYLCATQGNEKLFFGSGTQLSVL.

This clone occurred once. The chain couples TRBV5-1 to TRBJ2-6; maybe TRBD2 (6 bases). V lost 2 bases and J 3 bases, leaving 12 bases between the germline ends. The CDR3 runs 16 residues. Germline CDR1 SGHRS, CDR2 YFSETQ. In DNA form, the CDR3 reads TGCGCCAGCAGCTTAGCTGCCGGGAGTGGGGCCAACGTCCTGACTTTC. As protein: CASSLAAGSGANVLTF.

The CDR3 coding sequence is TGTGCCAGCAGCCAAGACAGGAGAAACTATGGCTACACCTTC. Its protein is CASSQDRRNYGYTF. V is TRBV5-4 and J is TRBJ1-2, with D possibly TRBD1 on 6 matching bases. The ends were cut back, 4 bases at V and 2 bases at J, with 12 bases in the middle. The CDR3 covers 14 residues. Germline-derived CDR1 and CDR2 are SGHNT and YYREEE (reference sequence).

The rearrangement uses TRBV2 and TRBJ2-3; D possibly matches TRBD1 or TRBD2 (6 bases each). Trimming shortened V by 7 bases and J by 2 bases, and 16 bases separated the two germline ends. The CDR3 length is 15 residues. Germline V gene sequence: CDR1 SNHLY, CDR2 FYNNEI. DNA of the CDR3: TGTGCCAGCAAGCCGACGGGGGCCTTCACAGATACGCAGTATTTT. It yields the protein CASKPTGAFTDTQYF.

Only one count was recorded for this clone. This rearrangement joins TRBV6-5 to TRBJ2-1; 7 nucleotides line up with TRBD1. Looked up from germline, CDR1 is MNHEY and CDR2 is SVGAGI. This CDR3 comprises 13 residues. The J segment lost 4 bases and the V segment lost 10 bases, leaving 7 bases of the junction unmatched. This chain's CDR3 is CATKAGGYNEQFF. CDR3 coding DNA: TGTGCCACTAAGGCAGGGGGTTACAATGAGCAGTTCTTC.

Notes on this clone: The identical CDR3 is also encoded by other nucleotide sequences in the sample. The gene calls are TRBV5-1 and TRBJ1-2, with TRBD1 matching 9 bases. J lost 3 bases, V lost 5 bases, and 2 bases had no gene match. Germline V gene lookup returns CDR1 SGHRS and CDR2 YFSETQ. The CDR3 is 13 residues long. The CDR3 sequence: CASSTGGDYGYTF. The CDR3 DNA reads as TGCGCCAGCAGTACAGGGGGCGACTATGGCTACACCTTC.

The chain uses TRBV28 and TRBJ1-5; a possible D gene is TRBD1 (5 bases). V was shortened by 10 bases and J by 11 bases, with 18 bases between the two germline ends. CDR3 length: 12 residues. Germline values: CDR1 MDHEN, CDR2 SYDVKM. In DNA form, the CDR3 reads TGTGCCACCGGAGGGGCGTGGGGGGCCCAGCATTTT. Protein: CATGGAWGAQHF.

CDR3 loop: CASSLRGTSGVNEQFF. In DNA, the CDR3 is TGTGCCAGCAGCTTAAGGGGGACTAGCGGGGTCAATGAGCAGTTCTTC. The chain has TRBV7-3 and TRBJ2-1, with 13 bases aligning to TRBD2. The V segment lost 1 base and the J segment 6 bases; nucleotides outside the gene matches: 3. The CDR3 runs 16 residues. Germline CDR1 is SGHTA and CDR2 is FQGTGA.

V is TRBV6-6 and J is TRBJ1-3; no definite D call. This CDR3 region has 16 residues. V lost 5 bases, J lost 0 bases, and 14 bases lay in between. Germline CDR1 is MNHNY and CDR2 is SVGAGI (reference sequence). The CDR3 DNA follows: TGTGCCAGCAGTCAATCAGGTGCGAACTCTGGAAACACCATATATTTT. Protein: CASSQSGANSGNTIYF.

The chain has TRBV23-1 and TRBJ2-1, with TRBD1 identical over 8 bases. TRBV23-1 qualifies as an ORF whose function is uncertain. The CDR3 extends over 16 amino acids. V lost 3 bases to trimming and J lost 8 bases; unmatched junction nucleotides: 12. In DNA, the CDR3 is TGCGCCAGCAGTCATCTATTGGACAGGGTCGATCATGAGCAGTTCTTC. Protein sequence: CASSHLLDRVDHEQFF.

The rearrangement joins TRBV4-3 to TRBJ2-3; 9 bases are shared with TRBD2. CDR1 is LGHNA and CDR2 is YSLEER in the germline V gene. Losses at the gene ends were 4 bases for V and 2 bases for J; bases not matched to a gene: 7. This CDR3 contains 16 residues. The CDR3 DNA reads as TGCGCCAGCAGCCTTAGCCTAGCGGGGCCCACAGATACGCAGTATTTT. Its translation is CASSLSLAGPTDTQYF.

The CDR3 reads CASSYLGQWNTEAFF. In DNA, the CDR3 is TGTGCCAGCAGTTATTTAGGGCAATGGAACACTGAAGCTTTCTTT. V gene TRBV6-5 combines with J gene TRBJ1-1, with D uncertain. The length of the CDR3 is 15 residues. Germline assignment: CDR1 MNHEY and CDR2 SVGAGI. V was shortened by 3 bases and J by 1 base, with 12 bases between the two germline ends.

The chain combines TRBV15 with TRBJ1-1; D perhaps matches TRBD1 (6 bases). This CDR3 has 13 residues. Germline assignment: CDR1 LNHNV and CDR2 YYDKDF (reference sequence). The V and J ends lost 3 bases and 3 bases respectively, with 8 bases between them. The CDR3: CATSSYRDTEAFF. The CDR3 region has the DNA TGTGCCACCAGCAGCTACAGGGACACTGAAGCTTTCTTT.

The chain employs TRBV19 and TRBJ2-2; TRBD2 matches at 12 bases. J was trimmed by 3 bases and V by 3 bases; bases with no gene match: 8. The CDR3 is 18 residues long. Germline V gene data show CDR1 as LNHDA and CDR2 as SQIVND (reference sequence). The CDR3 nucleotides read TGTGCCAGTAGTATTGGGCTAGCGGGAGGGCTTGACACCGGGGAGCTGTTTTTT. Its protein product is CASSIGLAGGLDTGELFF. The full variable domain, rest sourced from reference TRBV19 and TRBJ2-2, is DGGITQSPKYLFRKEGQNVTLSCEQNLNHDAMYWYRQDPGQGLRLIYYSQIVNDFQKGDIAEGYSVSREKKESFPLTVTSAQKNPTAFYLCASSIGLAGGLDTGELFFGEGSRLTVL.

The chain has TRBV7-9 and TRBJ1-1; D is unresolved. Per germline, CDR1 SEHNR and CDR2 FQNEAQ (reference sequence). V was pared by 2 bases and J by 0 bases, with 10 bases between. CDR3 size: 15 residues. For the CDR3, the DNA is TGTGCCAGCAGCTTATGGACGGTGATGAACACTGAAGCTTTCTTT. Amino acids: CASSLWTVMNTEAFF.

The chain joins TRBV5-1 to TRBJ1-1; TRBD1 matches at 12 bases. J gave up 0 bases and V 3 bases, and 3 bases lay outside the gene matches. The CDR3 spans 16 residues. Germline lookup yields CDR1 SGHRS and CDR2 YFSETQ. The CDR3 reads CASSSGQGAVNTEAFF. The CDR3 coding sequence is TGCGCCAGCAGCTCGGGACAGGGGGCGGTGAACACTGAAGCTTTCTTT. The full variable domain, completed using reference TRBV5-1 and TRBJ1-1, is KAGVTQTPRYLIKTRGQQVTLSCSPISGHRSVSWYQQTPGQGLQFLFEYFSETQRNKGNFPGRFSGRQFSNSRSEMNVSTLELGDSALYLCASSSGQGAVNTEAFFGQGTRLTVV.

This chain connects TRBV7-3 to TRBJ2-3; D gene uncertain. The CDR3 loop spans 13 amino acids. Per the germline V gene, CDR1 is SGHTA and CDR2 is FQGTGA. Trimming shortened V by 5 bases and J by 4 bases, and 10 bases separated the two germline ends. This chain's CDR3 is CASSPTLPDTQYF. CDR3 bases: TGTGCCAGCAGCCCAACCCTCCCAGATACGCAGTATTTT.

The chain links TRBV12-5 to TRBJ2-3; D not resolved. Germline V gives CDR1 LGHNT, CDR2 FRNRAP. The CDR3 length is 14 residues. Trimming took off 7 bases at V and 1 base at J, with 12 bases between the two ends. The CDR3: CASAFFVGTDTQYF. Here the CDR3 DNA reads TGTGCTAGTGCATTTTTCGTGGGCACAGATACGCAGTATTTT.